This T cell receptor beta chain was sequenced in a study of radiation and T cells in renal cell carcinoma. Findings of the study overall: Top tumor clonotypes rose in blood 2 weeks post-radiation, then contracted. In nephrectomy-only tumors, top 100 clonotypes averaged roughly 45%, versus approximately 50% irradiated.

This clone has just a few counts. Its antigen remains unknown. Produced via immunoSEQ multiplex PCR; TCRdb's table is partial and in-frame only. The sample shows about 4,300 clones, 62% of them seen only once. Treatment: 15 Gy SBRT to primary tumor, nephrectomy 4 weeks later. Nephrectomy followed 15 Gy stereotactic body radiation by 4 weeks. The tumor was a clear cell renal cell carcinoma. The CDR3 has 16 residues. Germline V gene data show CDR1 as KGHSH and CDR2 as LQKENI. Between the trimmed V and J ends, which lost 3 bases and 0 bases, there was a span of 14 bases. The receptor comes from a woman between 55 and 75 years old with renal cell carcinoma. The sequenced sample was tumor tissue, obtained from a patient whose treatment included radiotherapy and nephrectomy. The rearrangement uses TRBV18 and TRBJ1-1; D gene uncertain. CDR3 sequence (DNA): TGTGCCAGCTCACCTCTCCCCCCGGCGGTGAACACTGAAGCTTTCTTT. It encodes CASSPLPPAVNTEAFF.